Ten or more counts support the clone carrying this T cell receptor beta chain. TCRdb independently ran MiXCR on the RT-PCR reads; one entry per CDR3 protein. The sample has about 680,000 distinct CDR3 sequences; approximately 15% are singletons. The junction had 8 bases not matched to a gene; V was cut back by 7 bases and J by 15 bases. CDR1 MNHEY and CDR2 SVGAGI come from the germline V gene. This CDR3 is 11 amino acids long. The clonotype comes from a female donor in good health, serving as a healthy control. What was sequenced was memory CD4+ T cells from blood. The rearrangement uses TRBV6-5 and TRBJ2-3; 9 nucleotides agree with TRBD1. CDR3: CASIRDRVCYF. CDR3 in DNA: TGTGCCAGCATCCGGGACAGGGTGTGTTATTTT.